The subject of this entry is one T cell receptor beta chain. Its antigen is still unknown. The sample is drawn from a study of T cells in localized non-small cell lung cancer. Study observations and caveats: There was higher T cell clonality in uninvolved adjacent lung than in tumor, and it was highest there. In adjacent lung, a median roughly 56 of the top 100 tumor clones were found. A single tumor region was sequenced, leaving heterogeneity possible.

Germline-derived CDR1 and CDR2 are SGHNT and YENEEA. The CDR3 is made up of 14 amino acids. Trimming removed 3 bases at V and 4 bases at J, with 11 bases between. Measured with immunoSEQ multiplex PCR; TCRdb has only the in-frame clones, and not every one. The data show approximately 28,000 clones, about nine tenths seen once. This TCR came from an older female donor with stage II squamous cell lung carcinoma. Material: peripheral blood, obtained before any cancer treatment. V usage is TRBV11-3 and J usage is TRBJ2-3; the D gene could be TRBD1 or TRBD2 (5 bases each). Here the CDR3 reads CASSLGEFADTQYF. The CDR3 DNA reads TGTGCCAGCAGCTTGGGGGAATTCGCAGATACGCAGTATTTT.